The 2 T cell receptor beta chains in this list originate from one sample, sequenced in a study of T cell responses to AZD1222 COVID-19 vaccine listed by TCRdb under 2021. Library preparation was by the immunoSEQ multiplex PCR assay. TCRdb carries this immuneACCESS record with in-frame sequences only. Its versions omit some clonotypes, under half of them owing to an unresolved V gene in the studies checked, with the rest unexplained. The sample profile shows 70,000 to 95,000 clones; roughly 90% of them were found once. The biggest ten clones account for around 1.5% of the sample. What this sample's time point label stands for: about 28 days (+/-7) after the second vaccine dose. This material consisted of peripheral blood, taken 28 days after the second AZD1222 dose. These receptors all come from an adult who received the AZD1222 COVID-19 vaccine.

The chain employs TRBV2 and TRBJ2-7; D perhaps matches TRBD2 (6 bases). This CDR3 is built from 12 residues. Germline V gene lookup returns CDR1 SNHLY and CDR2 FYNNEI. V lost 8 bases and J 5 bases, leaving 13 bases between the germline ends. DNA of the CDR3: TGTGCCAGCCTTACTAGCTTCAACGAGCAGTACTTC. This translates into CASLTSFNEQYF.

The chain uses TRBV6-5 and TRBJ1-4; D is uncertain. In germline, CDR1 is MNHEY, CDR2 SVGAGI. The CDR3 is 12 residues long. V gave up 0 bases and J gave up 7 bases, with 3 bases separating them. In DNA form, the CDR3 reads TGTGCCAGCAGTTACTCGGGTGAAAAACTGTTTTTT. Its protein is CASSYSGEKLFF.